One and the same sample provided the 14 T cell receptor beta chains below, sequenced in a study of control samples from healthy donors and cancer patients. Data came from immunoSEQ multiplex PCR; TCRdb stores just in-frame clones and leaves some out. Of about 92,000 clones listed, roughly four fifths are singletons. Material: blood. Receptors were obtained from a woman in her sixties or seventies in good health.

The chain uses TRBV6-5 and TRBJ2-2; 10 bases agree with TRBD1. V shed 6 bases and J 9 bases; nucleotides not matched to a gene: 10. CDR1 is MNHEY, CDR2 SVGAGI, per germline. This CDR3 comprises 15 residues. Here the CDR3 reads CASSPRDRGSRELFF. CDR3 coding DNA: TGTGCCAGCAGCCCCCGGGACAGGGGTTCCCGGGAGCTGTTTTTT.

The chain has TRBV4-2 and TRBJ2-3; TRBD2 matches 8 bases. CDR1 and CDR2 (germline): LGHNA, YNFKEQ. This CDR3 has 14 amino acids. Trimming removed 1 base from V and 6 bases from J; junction bases left unmatched: 3. The CDR3 nucleotides read TGTGCCAGCAGCCAAGCAGCGGGAGAGGATACGCAGTATTTT. Encoded protein: CASSQAAGEDTQYF.

The chain recombines TRBV19 with TRBJ2-3; 9 nucleotides match TRBD1. The CDR3 runs 16 residues. Germline V gene sequence: CDR1 LNHDA, CDR2 SQIVND (reference sequence). V lost 3 bases and J lost 4; bases outside the gene matches: 8. DNA of the CDR3: TGTGCCAGTAGTATTTGGGACAGGGTCGGCGCAGATACGCAGTATTTT. Its protein is CASSIWDRVGADTQYF. The full variable domain, completed using reference TRBV19 and TRBJ2-3, is DGGITQSPKYLFRKEGQNVTLSCEQNLNHDAMYWYRQDPGQGLRLIYYSQIVNDFQKGDIAEGYSVSREKKESFPLTVTSAQKNPTAFYLCASSIWDRVGADTQYFGPGTRLTVL.

The V gene is TRBV10-3, the J gene TRBJ1-6, with unresolved D. Trimming stripped 0 bases from V and 7 bases from J, with 19 bases between. Germline V lookup: CDR1 ENHRY, CDR2 SYGVKD. The CDR3 consists of 18 residues. The CDR3 DNA reads TGTGCCATCAGTGAGTCCCCTGGATCCACCAGCGGGAATTCACCCCTCCACTTT. The encoded protein is CAISESPGSTSGNSPLHF.

This sequence joins TRBV19 and TRBJ1-4; 10 bases are a match to TRBD1. The CDR3 is 14 amino acids. V lost 6 bases to trimming and J lost 3 bases; unmatched junction nucleotides: 1. Germline CDR1 LNHDA, CDR2 SQIVND (reference sequence). The CDR3 region has the DNA TGTGCCAGTAGGGACAGGGGGGCTAATGAAAAACTGTTTTTT. It yields the protein CASRDRGANEKLFF.

This clone was observed once. The chain joins TRBV6-2 or TRBV6-3 to TRBJ1-2; D not resolved. The CDR3 is 13 residues long. V was pared by 5 bases and J by 8 bases, with 15 bases between. The germline gives CDR1 MNHEY, CDR2 SVGEGT. For the CDR3, the DNA is TGTGCCAGCAGTGACCTAGACCCTGGCGGCTACACCTTC. Protein product: CASSDLDPGGYTF.

This chain uses TRBV20-1 with TRBJ1-1, with D unresolved. Germline V gene data show CDR1 as DFQATT and CDR2 as SNEGSKA (reference sequence). The CDR3 is made up of 11 amino acids. This chain's CDR3 is CSVLPGTEAFF. For the CDR3, the DNA is TGCAGCGTCTTACCGGGTACTGAAGCTTTCTTT.

The chain employs TRBV18 and TRBJ2-7, with D possibly TRBD2 on 6 matching bases. The CDR3 spans 15 residues. Trimming pared 1 base from V and 0 bases from J, leaving 10 bases between. The germline V gene encodes CDR1 KGHSH and CDR2 LQKENI. CDR3 bases: TGTGCCAGCTCACCACGACTAGGGGCCTCCTACGAGCAGTACTTC. It translates to CASSPRLGASYEQYF.

Here the CDR3 reads CASRLLTGGGETQYF. The CDR3 region has the DNA TGTGCCAGCAGACTCCTAACAGGGGGCGGGGAGACCCAGTACTTC. This rearrangement joins TRBV6-5 to TRBJ2-5; 9 bases are a match to TRBD1. This CDR3 contains 15 residues. The V gene end was trimmed by 6 bases and the J gene end by 5 bases; junction bases not matched to a gene: 10. CDR1 and CDR2 from the germline V gene are MNHEY and SVGAGI.

The J gene is TRBJ2-7, the V gene TRBV5-5; TRBD2 agrees at 8 bases. This CDR3 region has 18 residues. V shed 3 bases, J shed 6 bases, and the junction held 20 bases outside the gene matches. The germline V gene encodes CDR1 SGHKS and CDR2 YYEKEE (reference sequence). This CDR3 reads CASSSGILTIAGRIEQYF. The CDR3 DNA reads TGTGCCAGCAGCTCCGGGATTCTCACTATAGCGGGAAGGATCGAGCAGTACTTC.

The rearrangement links TRBV7-9 to TRBJ2-7, with D possibly being TRBD1 or TRBD2 (5 bases each). V dropped 2 bases and J dropped 2 bases, with 13 bases sitting between them. Germline-derived CDR1 and CDR2 are SEHNR and FQNEAQ (reference sequence). CDR3 size: 15 residues. This CDR3 is CASSLSPSGPYEQYF. The CDR3, as DNA: TGTGCCAGCAGCTTAAGTCCTTCGGGACCCTACGAGCAGTACTTC.

Regarding this clone: The sample holds other DNA sequences that translate to the same CDR3. The chain carries TRBV5-1 and TRBJ2-5; the match to TRBD1 covers 11 bases. Trimming removed 4 bases from V and 0 bases from J; junction bases left unmatched: 5. This CDR3 spans 16 amino acids. Germline CDR1 reads SGHRS; CDR2 reads YFSETQ. The CDR3, as DNA: TGCGCCAGCAGCGGGGGGACAGGGGGATACCAAGAGACCCAGTACTTC. Protein: CASSGGTGGYQETQYF.

This clone was picked up one time. The rearrangement joins TRBV27 to TRBJ1-6; the match to TRBD1 covers 7 bases. With V trimmed by 2 bases and J by 10 bases, 8 bases remained unmatched. CDR3 length: 15 amino acids. CDR1 and CDR2 from the germline V gene are MNHEY and SMNVEV (reference sequence). The CDR3 bases are TGTGCCAGCAGTTTAGGGACAGACATCGGATCACCCCTCCACTTT. Translating gives CASSLGTDIGSPLHF.

The rearrangement uses TRBV29-1 and TRBJ2-7; 9 nucleotides line up with TRBD1. The CDR3 loop spans 12 amino acids. Trimming removed 8 bases from V and 6 bases from J; junction bases left unmatched: 8. From germline, CDR1 is SQVTM and CDR2 ANQGSEA. CDR3 residues: CSIRQGVGEQYF. Here the CDR3 DNA reads TGCAGCATTCGACAGGGGGTAGGCGAGCAGTACTTC.